These 29 T cell receptor beta chains share one sample of origin, sequenced in a study of brain T cells in children with intractable seizures. Sequencing was performed with immunoSEQ multiplex PCR; in TCRdb, only in-frame clones are kept and a portion is missing. The table lists 300,000 to 400,000 clones, roughly 92% of them singletons. Time point reported: blood from clinic visit 5 months post-surgery; TSC patient then seizure free. Specimen: peripheral blood, collected more than 4 months after surgery. These receptors were taken from a boy younger than two with tuberous sclerosis and intractable seizures.

The chain is built from TRBV11-3 and TRBJ2-5; 7 bases map to TRBD2. The CDR3 spans 16 residues. Germline V lookup: CDR1 SGHNT, CDR2 YENEEA. V shed 0 bases, J shed 4 bases, and the junction held 8 bases outside the gene matches. Here the CDR3 DNA reads TGTGCCAGCAGCTTAGAGGGCGGGAGATCTTTAGAGACCCAGTACTTC. Translated, it gives CASSLEGGRSLETQYF.

The table lists this clone with a count of one. The chain joins TRBV4-2 to TRBJ1-1; D not resolved. This CDR3 spans 14 amino acids. Germline V gives CDR1 LGHNA, CDR2 YNFKEQ. Trimming removed 0 bases from V and 0 bases from J, with 5 bases in between. In nucleotides, the CDR3 is TGTGCCAGCAGCCAAGATGTGGTGAACACTGAAGCTTTCTTT. The encoded protein is CASSQDVVNTEAFF.

This chain uses TRBV30 with TRBJ2-5; weak D call: TRBD2 (5 bases). Germline CDR1 reads GTSNPN; CDR2 reads SVGIG (reference sequence). The CDR3 loop spans 14 amino acids. Trimming took 3 bases from V and 0 from J, leaving 11 bases between them. The CDR3 region has the DNA TGTGCCTGGAGGCCACGGGGATACCAAGAGACCCAGTACTTC. This encodes CAWRPRGYQETQYF.

The J gene is TRBJ2-2, the V gene TRBV20-1; the D gene is possibly TRBD2 (5 bases). V was shortened by 3 bases and J by 7 bases, with 6 bases between the two germline ends. The V gene's germline CDR1 is DFQATT and CDR2 SNEGSKA (reference sequence). This CDR3 comprises 11 residues. In nucleotides, the CDR3 is TGCAGTGCTAGTGCGGGCGGGGAGCTGTTTTTT. It translates to CSASAGGELFF.

The rearrangement joins TRBV7-9 to TRBJ1-1; D remains unclear. This CDR3 is built from 15 residues. The germline CDR1 and CDR2 sequences are SEHNR and FQNEAQ (reference sequence). Trimming stripped 0 bases from V and 3 bases from J, with 11 bases between. In DNA form, the CDR3 reads TGTGCCAGCAGCTTAGCGGGGTTTGGGTACACTGAAGCTTTCTTT. Residues: CASSLAGFGYTEAFF.

This chain connects TRBV7-2 to TRBJ2-1; 11 nucleotides agree with TRBD2. Germline CDR1 and CDR2: SGHTA and FQGNSA. CDR3 length: 15 residues. Losses at the gene ends were 6 bases for V and 5 bases for J; bases not matched to a gene: 6. CDR3: CASSSRTSGHNEQFF. CDR3 DNA sequence: TGTGCCAGCAGTTCCCGGACTAGCGGGCACAATGAGCAGTTCTTC. The full variable domain, with the rest looked up from reference TRBV7-2 and TRBJ2-1, is GAGVSQSPSNKVTEKGKDVELRCDPISGHTALYWYRQSLGQGLEFLIYFQGNSAPDKSGLPSDRFSAERTGGSVSTLTIQRTQQEDSAVYLCASSSRTSGHNEQFFGPGTRLTVL.

The V and J genes are TRBV24-1 and TRBJ2-7; 12 bases are a match to TRBD1. The CDR3 loop spans 15 amino acids. The germline V gene encodes CDR1 KGHDR and CDR2 SFDVKD. V lost 4 bases, J lost 5 bases, and 5 bases stayed unmatched. The chain's CDR3 is CATSDPGTGGHEQYF. CDR3 in DNA: TGTGCCACCAGTGACCCCGGGACAGGGGGCCACGAGCAGTACTTC.

This chain uses TRBV18 with TRBJ2-7, with D unresolved. Trimming removed 4 bases at V and 2 bases at J, with 18 bases between. This CDR3 comprises 16 residues. From germline, CDR1 is KGHSH and CDR2 LQKENI. CDR3 in DNA: TGTGCCAGCTCACTGATCCCCGTGATTCGAGCCTACGAGCAGTACTTC. Its translation is CASSLIPVIRAYEQYF.

This clone was seen a handful of times. The chain joins TRBV9 to TRBJ1-1, with 7 positions matching TRBD1. Germline assignment: CDR1 SGDLS and CDR2 YYNGEE. The CDR3 spans 15 residues. V was clipped by 3 bases and J by 0 bases; unmatched bases: 5. CDR3 DNA sequence: TGTGCCAGCAGCGGGGACAGTCGGCTGAACACTGAAGCTTTCTTT. Its translation is CASSGDSRLNTEAFF.

Here the CDR3 reads CASSLPGAQETQYF. In DNA form, the CDR3 reads TGTGCCAGCAGCTTACCGGGCGCCCAAGAGACCCAGTACTTC. This rearrangement joins TRBV7-3 to TRBJ2-5; no reliable D call. The CDR3 consists of 14 residues. Per germline, CDR1 SGHTA and CDR2 FQGTGA. Trimming pared 2 bases from V and 1 base from J, leaving 8 bases between.

The chain uses TRBV24-1 and TRBJ2-2, with D possibly TRBD1 on 6 matching bases. Germline V gene data show CDR1 as KGHDR and CDR2 as SFDVKD. The CDR3 extends over 17 amino acids. The V gene lost 4 bases and the J gene lost 0 bases, with 14 bases spanning the gap. The DNA of the CDR3 is TGTGCCACCAGTGACGTGGACAGCACGGCGAACACCGGGGAGCTGTTTTTT. It codes for CATSDVDSTANTGELFF.

The chain couples TRBV12-3 or TRBV12-4 to TRBJ2-7; no firm D call. This CDR3 is built from 13 residues. V was shortened by 5 bases and J by 7 bases, with 15 bases between the two germline ends. The CDR3: CASSPLTSFEQYF. CDR3 nucleotide sequence: TGTGCCAGCAGTCCCCTGACTTCTTTTGAGCAGTACTTC.

The gene calls are TRBV30 and TRBJ1-1, with 9 bases lining up with TRBD1. The germline V gene encodes CDR1 GTSNPN and CDR2 SVGIG (reference sequence). The junction had 4 bases not matched to a gene; V was cut back by 0 bases and J by 5 bases. There are 14 residues in the CDR3. The CDR3 loop is CAWSVGTGWTEAFF. The CDR3 DNA follows: TGTGCCTGGAGTGTAGGGACAGGGTGGACTGAAGCTTTCTTT.

Comment on this clone: This same CDR3 is encoded by further DNA sequences in the sample. This chain connects TRBV12-3 or TRBV12-4 to TRBJ2-3; D not certain. The V gene lost 5 bases and the J gene lost 0 bases, with 6 bases spanning the gap. This CDR3 has 13 amino acids. The DNA for the CDR3 is TGTGCCAGCAGTCCGACTAGCACAGATACGCAGTATTTT. Translation: CASSPTSTDTQYF.

V and J are TRBV5-4 and TRBJ1-2; 9 bases align to TRBD1. The CDR3 contains 14 residues. Germline-derived CDR1 and CDR2 are SGHNT and YYREEE (reference sequence). V lost 1 base, J lost 4 bases, and 2 bases stayed unmatched. For the CDR3, the DNA is TGTGCCAGCAGCTTGTCGGGACAGGGCTATGGCTACACCTTC. It is translated as CASSLSGQGYGYTF.

The chain joins TRBV19 to TRBJ1-1; 10 bases map to TRBD1. The CDR3 runs 14 residues. V shed 7 bases, J shed 0 bases, and the junction held 2 bases outside the gene matches. The germline V gene encodes CDR1 LNHDA and CDR2 SQIVND (reference sequence). CDR3 protein: CASTTGGVNTEAFF. The CDR3, as DNA: TGTGCCAGTACGACAGGGGGCGTGAACACTGAAGCTTTCTTT. The whole variable domain, filled in from reference TRBV19 and TRBJ1-1, reads DGGITQSPKYLFRKEGQNVTLSCEQNLNHDAMYWYRQDPGQGLRLIYYSQIVNDFQKGDIAEGYSVSREKKESFPLTVTSAQKNPTAFYLCASTTGGVNTEAFFGQGTRLTVV.

V is TRBV7-3 and J is TRBJ1-5; a possible D gene is TRBD1 (6 bases). V was cut by 5 bases and J by 5 bases, with 10 bases left in between. The CDR3 is 13 residues long. Germline CDR1 reads SGHTA; CDR2 reads FQGTGA. The CDR3 bases are TGTGCCAGCAGCGCAGGGGCCGATCAGCCCCAGCATTTT. This gives the protein CASSAGADQPQHF.

This clone was counted a single time. The rearrangement joins TRBV2 to TRBJ2-3; D perhaps matches TRBD2 (5 bases). V gave up 7 bases and J gave up 0 bases, with 8 bases separating them. The CDR3 runs to 13 residues. Germline V gene data show CDR1 as SNHLY and CDR2 as FYNNEI. This chain's CDR3 is CASTRASTDTQYF. As DNA, the CDR3 is TGTGCCAGCACGAGGGCTAGCACAGATACGCAGTATTTT.

The CDR3 spells CASSLSRSDTQYF. The CDR3 DNA reads TGTGCCAGCAGCTTGTCCAGATCCGATACGCAGTATTTT. V and J are TRBV5-8 and TRBJ2-3; D remains unclear. V gave up 1 base and J gave up 6 bases, with 9 bases separating them. Looked up from germline, CDR1 is SGHTS and CDR2 is YDEGEE. This CDR3 contains 13 residues.

V gene TRBV7-9 combines with J gene TRBJ1-3; possibly TRBD1 for D (6 bases). CDR3 size: 19 residues. Germline V CDR1 and CDR2: SEHNR, FQNEAQ (reference sequence). V was pared by 3 bases and J by 4 bases, with 25 bases between. The CDR3 DNA sequence: TGTGCCAGCAGCTTGCTTGGACCACCGACAGGAGCCGCGGGAAACACCATATATTTT. It translates to CASSLLGPPTGAAGNTIYF.

The chain couples TRBV6-5 to TRBJ1-5; TRBD1 might be the D (5 bases). The CDR3 runs 13 residues. The ends were cut back, 10 bases at V and 7 bases at J, with 17 bases in the middle. Germline lookup yields CDR1 MNHEY and CDR2 SVGAGI. The CDR3 coding sequence is TGTGCCACCTACCTACAGGCCGGACAGCCCCAGCATTTT. Its protein product is CATYLQAGQPQHF.

V usage is TRBV6-2 or TRBV6-3 and J usage is TRBJ1-1; TRBD1 is a possible D gene (6 bases). V lost 6 bases and J 2 bases, leaving 25 bases between the germline ends. CDR3 size: 18 residues. The germline CDR1 and CDR2 sequences are MNHEY and SVGEGT. The CDR3 coding sequence is TGTGCCAGCAGCTTAAGACGGGACATAGTGTTTCTAAACACTGAAGCTTTCTTT. It encodes CASSLRRDIVFLNTEAFF.

CDR3 sequence: CASSLNRGHQPQHF. As DNA, the CDR3 is TGTGCCAGCAGCTTAAACAGGGGGCATCAGCCCCAGCATTTT. The rearrangement joins TRBV7-2 to TRBJ1-5; 9 nucleotides line up with TRBD1. Germline lookup yields CDR1 SGHTA and CDR2 FQGNSA. Trimming took 2 bases from V and 5 from J; bases not matched to a gene: 1. The CDR3 contains 14 residues. The full variable domain, with the rest looked up from reference TRBV7-2 and TRBJ1-5, is GAGVSQSPSNKVTEKGKDVELRCDPISGHTALYWYRQSLGQGLEFLIYFQGNSAPDKSGLPSDRFSAERTGGSVSTLTIQRTQQEDSAVYLCASSLNRGHQPQHFGDGTRLSIL.

The J gene is TRBJ2-7, the V gene TRBV7-9; D might be TRBD1 (5 bases). Germline loops: CDR1 SEHNR, CDR2 FQNEAQ (reference sequence). V was shortened by 6 bases and J by 3 bases, with 12 bases between the two germline ends. This CDR3 spans 13 amino acids. The CDR3 sequence: CASSWTPNYEQYF. As DNA, the CDR3 is TGTGCCAGCAGTTGGACACCAAACTACGAGCAGTACTTC.

This chain links TRBV6-5 with TRBJ2-7; 7 positions agree with TRBD1. The J segment lost 0 bases and the V segment lost 7 bases, leaving 3 bases of the junction unmatched. The CDR3 contains 13 residues. From germline, CDR1 is MNHEY and CDR2 SVGAGI. The CDR3 DNA reads TGTGCCAGCACCGGGACAGTCTCCTACGAGCAGTACTTC. This gives the protein CASTGTVSYEQYF.

This chain uses TRBV7-9 with TRBJ2-2; 8 bases align to TRBD1. Germline CDR1 reads SEHNR; CDR2 reads FQNEAQ (reference sequence). The CDR3 contains 17 residues. Unmatched junction bases numbered 8, after V lost 1 base and J lost 4 bases. The CDR3 DNA reads TGTGCCAGCAGCTTAGATTACGGACAGGGAATCACCGGGGAGCTGTTTTTT. It encodes CASSLDYGQGITGELFF.

The chain has TRBV21-1 and TRBJ1-1. TRBV21-1 is a pseudogene locus. The CDR3 extends over 15 amino acids. CDR3 residues: CASSKKTREASEAFF. CDR3 bases: TGTGCCAGCAGCAAAAAAACAAGGGAGGCGAGTGAAGCTTTCTTT.

The V gene is TRBV30, the J gene TRBJ2-1; no definite D call. V dropped 2 bases and J dropped 10 bases, with 15 bases sitting between them. The CDR3 spans 13 residues. Germline CDR1 is GTSNPN and CDR2 is SVGIG (reference sequence). The CDR3 region is CAWSPFSGSEQFF. The CDR3 nucleotides read TGTGCCTGGAGTCCCTTCTCCGGGTCGGAGCAGTTCTTC.

V usage is TRBV7-3 and J usage is TRBJ2-3; 13 bases match TRBD2. V lost 2 bases to trimming and J lost 0 bases; unmatched junction nucleotides: 8. CDR3 length: 19 amino acids. CDR1 SGHTA and CDR2 FQGTGA come from the germline V gene. CDR3 region: CASSLDKLAGGISTDTQYF. CDR3 nucleotides: TGTGCCAGCAGCTTAGATAAACTAGCGGGGGGGATTAGCACAGATACGCAGTATTTT.